Listed below are T cell receptor beta chains from one sample, sequenced in a study of cytomegalovirus exposure and HLA in healthy donors. The method was immunoSEQ multiplex PCR; TCRdb's version includes in-frame clones alone and lacks a portion of them. The sample totals over 45,000 clones. The sample comprised PBMCs. These receptors all come from a woman in her forties in good health and CMV-seronegative. Both conserved end residues are part of each CDR3. D genes are given only for firm matches.

CDR3: CASSSPRGGRGGTGELFF
DNA: TGTGCCAGCAGCAGTCCTCGGGGCGGGAGGGGAGGCACCGGGGAGCTGTTTTTT
length: 18
J: TRBJ2-2
V: TRBV25-1
D: TRBD2

CDR3: CASSLEGGGAETQYF
DNA: TGTGCCAGCAGCTTAGAGGGCGGCGGGGCGGAGACCCAGTACTTC
length: 15
J: TRBJ2-5
V: TRBV7-2
D: .

CDR3: CASSRQGANYGYTF
DNA: TGTGCCAGCAGCCGACAGGGGGCTAACTATGGCTACACCTTC
length: 14
J: TRBJ1-2
V: TRBV6-5
D: TRBD1

CDR3: CASSELTGLDRYYGYTF
DNA: TGTGCCAGCAGTGAATTGACAGGGCTAGACAGGTACTATGGCTACACCTTC
length: 17
J: TRBJ1-2
V: TRBV25-1
D: TRBD1

CDR3: CASRLFNTGELFF
DNA: TGTGCCAGCAGACTATTCAACACCGGGGAGCTGTTTTTT
length: 13
J: TRBJ2-2
V: TRBV2
D: .

CDR3: CASSSGVGSPLHF
DNA: TGTGCCAGCAGTTCCGGGGTGGGTTCACCCCTCCACTTT
length: 13
J: TRBJ1-6
V: TRBV6-6
D: .

CDR3: CASSWTGEEKLFF
DNA: TGTGCCAGCAGCTGGACAGGGGAAGAAAAACTGTTTTTT
length: 13
J: TRBJ1-4
V: TRBV5-4
D: TRBD1

CDR3: CASSVPTGQGGEKLFF
DNA: TGCGCCAGCAGCGTGCCTACGGGACAGGGGGGGGAAAAACTGTTTTTT
length: 16
J: TRBJ1-4
V: TRBV5-1
D: TRBD1

CDR3: CASSLEPQGFIEAFF
DNA: TGCGCCAGCAGCTTGGAACCCCAGGGCTTTATTGAAGCTTTCTTT
length: 15
J: TRBJ1-1
V: TRBV5-1
D: .

CDR3: CASSPWTSGEFYNEQFF
DNA: TGTGCCAGCAGCCCATGGACTAGCGGAGAGTTTTACAATGAGCAGTTCTTC
length: 17
J: TRBJ2-1
V: TRBV14
D: TRBD2

CDR3: CAIRSYSNQPQHF
DNA: TGTGCCATCAGGTCTTATAGCAATCAGCCCCAGCATTTT
length: 13
J: TRBJ1-5
V: TRBV10-3
D: .

CDR3: CAWSVNLAGGPNIQYF
DNA: TGTGCCTGGAGTGTTAACTTAGCGGGAGGGCCGAACATTCAGTACTTC
length: 16
J: TRBJ2-4
V: TRBV30
D: TRBD2

CDR3: CASSLVSRGRGRSTF
DNA: TGTGCCAGCAGTTTGGTTTCGAGGGGCAGGGGGCGAAGCACCTTC
length: 15
J: TRBJ1-2
V: TRBV28
D: TRBD1

CDR3: CAITTGGYGYTF
DNA: TGCGCCATAACAACAGGGGGCTATGGCTACACCTTC
length: 12
J: TRBJ1-2
V: TRBV10-1
D: TRBD1

CDR3: CASSPRGLSNQPQHF
DNA: TGTGCCAGCAGCCCCAGGGGTCTTAGCAATCAGCCCCAGCATTTT
length: 15
J: TRBJ1-5
V: TRBV11-3
D: .

CDR3: CASSLSPGAGANVLTF
DNA: TGTGCCAGCAGCTTAAGTCCAGGGGCTGGGGCCAACGTCCTGACTTTC
length: 16
J: TRBJ2-6
V: TRBV7-8
D: .

CDR3: CASSATGQGTGELFF
DNA: TGTGCCAGCAGTGCGACAGGCCAGGGCACCGGGGAGCTGTTTTTT
length: 15
J: TRBJ2-2
V: TRBV6-1
D: .

CDR3: CASSIVGQGGQPQHF
DNA: TGTGCCAGTAGTATAGTGGGACAGGGAGGTCAGCCCCAGCATTTT
length: 15
J: TRBJ1-5
V: TRBV19
D: TRBD1

CDR3: CAIRTGEGGTEAFF
DNA: TGTGCCATCAGGACCGGGGAGGGAGGCACTGAAGCTTTCTTT
length: 14
J: TRBJ1-1
V: TRBV10-3
D: .

CDR3: CASSVEGADYGYTF
DNA: TGTGCCAGCAGTGTCGAGGGGGCCGACTATGGCTACACCTTC
length: 14
J: TRBJ1-2
V: TRBV6-1
D: TRBD1

CDR3: CASSYSSRGHEDFF
DNA: TGTGCCAGCAGTTACTCGAGCAGGGGCCATGAAGATTTCTTT
length: 14
J: TRBJ1-1
V: TRBV6-5
D: .

CDR3: CASSQRQGYTEAFF
DNA: TGTGCCAGCAGCCAACGACAGGGCTACACTGAAGCTTTCTTT
length: 14
J: TRBJ1-1
V: TRBV7-8
D: TRBD1

CDR3: CASSLGRRRGLGDTQYF
DNA: TGTGCCAGCAGCTTAGGGCGGAGGAGGGGCCTGGGAGATACGCAGTATTTT
length: 17
J: TRBJ2-3
V: TRBV7-8
D: .

CDR3: CASSLGTGRVYEQYF
DNA: TGTGCTAGCAGCCTCGGGACAGGGAGGGTATACGAGCAGTACTTC
length: 15
J: TRBJ2-7
V: TRBV7-7
D: TRBD1

CDR3: CASSPSDRVEKLFF
DNA: TGTGCCAGCAGCCCATCGGACAGGGTTGAAAAACTGTTTTTT
length: 14
J: TRBJ1-4
V: TRBV5-6
D: TRBD1

CDR3: CASSEQGAAGELFF
DNA: TGTGCCAGCAGTGAACAGGGGGCGGCCGGGGAGCTGTTTTTT
length: 14
J: TRBJ2-2
V: TRBV6-1
D: TRBD1

CDR3: CASSVGPNQPQHF
DNA: TGTGCCAGCAGCGTAGGGCCCAATCAGCCCCAGCATTTT
length: 13
J: TRBJ1-5
V: TRBV9
D: .